The 31 T cell receptor beta chains in this list originate from one sample, sequenced in a study of cytomegalovirus exposure and HLA in healthy donors. Clones were read by immunoSEQ multiplex PCR, and TCRdb kept only the in-frame ones, dropping some. The repertoire has 55,000 to 80,000 clones, 94% of them found once; the top ten carry 1.2% to 1.5%. The specimen was PBMCs. The receptors come from a man aged 18-30 years in good health and CMV-seropositive.

The chain links TRBV4-1 to TRBJ1-1; a possible D gene is TRBD1 (6 bases). Germline-derived CDR1 and CDR2 are MGHRA and YSYEKL. CDR3 length: 15 residues. V lost 4 bases to trimming and J lost 3 bases, with 15 bases between them. CDR3 residues: CASSPTGNRDTEAFF. The CDR3 coding sequence is TGCGCCAGCAGCCCTACAGGGAACCGGGACACTGAAGCTTTCTTT.

This clone was observed a handful of times. This rearrangement joins TRBV2 to TRBJ2-1; TRBD2 matches at 8 bases. After removal of 6 bases from V and 4 bases from J, the junction contained 8 bases not matched to a gene. Germline CDR1 SNHLY, CDR2 FYNNEI. The CDR3 runs 15 residues. The CDR3 is CASSVFGGVYNEQFF. CDR3 DNA sequence: TGTGCCAGCAGCGTTTTCGGGGGGGTGTACAATGAGCAGTTCTTC.

CDR3: CASSLGQGDYGYTF. The DNA of the CDR3 is TGTGCCAGCAGCTTAGGACAGGGGGACTATGGCTACACCTTC. The genes are TRBV11-3 and TRBJ1-2, with 9 positions matching TRBD1. This CDR3 has 14 residues. Germline CDR1 reads SGHNT; CDR2 reads YENEEA. Trimming cost V 1 base and J 3 bases; bases outside gene matches: 0. The full variable domain, completed using reference TRBV11-3 and TRBJ1-2, is EAGVVQSPRYKIIEKKQPVAFWCNPISGHNTLYWYLQNLGQGPELLIRYENEEAVDDSQLPKDRFSAERLKGVDSTLKIQPAELGDSAVYLCASSLGQGDYGYTFGSGTRLTVV.

The chain carries TRBV7-6 and TRBJ2-7; 7 bases match TRBD1. Germline V lookup: CDR1 SGHVS, CDR2 FNYEAQ. The trim removed 5 bases at V and 5 bases at J, leaving 9 bases unmatched. The CDR3 extends over 14 amino acids. The CDR3 region has the DNA TGTGCCAGCAGCCTAGGGACAGCGCCCCACGAGCAGTACTTC. Amino acids: CASSLGTAPHEQYF.

A few counts support this clone. The gene calls are TRBV6-1 and TRBJ2-1; 9 positions agree with TRBD2. Trimming at V came to 0 bases and at J to 4 bases, leaving 1 base not matched to a gene. Germline CDR1 MNHNS, CDR2 SASEGT. This CDR3 comprises 15 residues. CDR3 sequence reads: CASSEASGGYNEQFF. In DNA, the CDR3 is TGTGCCAGCAGTGAAGCCAGCGGGGGGTACAATGAGCAGTTCTTC.

The J gene is TRBJ1-1, the V gene TRBV5-1, with D possibly matching TRBD1 (5 bases). V lost 1 base and J 10 bases, leaving 14 bases between the germline ends. CDR1 is SGHRS and CDR2 is YFSETQ in the germline V gene. The CDR3 runs to 13 residues. The CDR3 nucleotides read TGCGCCAGCAGCTTGAACCAGGGCCGTGGAGCTTTCTTT. This encodes CASSLNQGRGAFF.

This clone was seen just once. The rearrangement uses TRBV7-9 and TRBJ2-7; TRBD1 is a possible D gene (6 bases). Trimming took off 2 bases at V and 2 bases at J, with 19 bases between the two ends. This CDR3 spans 17 amino acids. Germline lookup yields CDR1 SEHNR and CDR2 FQNEAQ (reference sequence). CDR3 sequence reads: CASSLTDRSPSPYEQYF. The CDR3 DNA reads TGTGCCAGCAGCTTAACCGACAGGTCTCCCTCACCCTACGAGCAGTACTTC. Complete variable domain (other parts from reference TRBV7-9 and TRBJ2-7): DTGVSQNPRHKITKRGQNVTFRCDPISEHNRLYWYRQTLGQGPEFLTYFQNEAQLEKSRLLSDRFSAERPKGSFSTLEIQRTEQGDSAMYLCASSLTDRSPSPYEQYFGPGTRLTVT.

The V call is TRBV5-8, the J call TRBJ2-7; D unresolved. V gave up 3 bases and J gave up 6 bases, with 13 bases separating them. Germline CDR1 is SGHTS and CDR2 is YDEGEE. The CDR3 is 13 residues long. CDR3 sequence reads: CASSSSSGFEQYF. CDR3 nucleotide sequence: TGTGCCAGCAGCTCCTCTTCAGGTTTCGAGCAGTACTTC.

This chain joins TRBV10-3 and TRBJ2-1, with D uncertain. The CDR3 runs to 15 residues. Trimming took off 0 bases at V and 4 bases at J, with 10 bases between the two ends. The germline V gene has CDR1 ENHRY and CDR2 SYGVKD. Written as DNA, the CDR3 is TGTGCCATCAGTGAGTCGCGGCTAGAGTACAATGAGCAGTTCTTC. Encoded protein: CAISESRLEYNEQFF.

This clone was seen just once. The chain has TRBV2 and TRBJ1-1; weak D call: TRBD1 (5 bases). The CDR3 extends over 14 amino acids. Per germline, CDR1 SNHLY and CDR2 FYNNEI. The germline V and J ends were trimmed by 7 bases and 7 bases, with 19 bases remaining between them. This chain's CDR3 is CASTLGGDDLEAFF. The CDR3 DNA is TGTGCCAGCACCTTGGGGGGGGACGACCTTGAAGCTTTCTTT.

The chain carries TRBV5-4 and TRBJ2-1; 8 nucleotides align to TRBD2. The CDR3 is 15 residues long. With 4 bases clipped from V and 9 bases from J, the junction kept 12 bases outside the gene matches. CDR1 and CDR2 (germline): SGHNT, YYREEE (reference sequence). CDR3 DNA: TGTGCCAGCAGCGAGGCCGGGGGGGACATGGGTGAGCAGTTCTTC. Its protein product is CASSEAGGDMGEQFF. Drawing the rest from reference TRBV5-4 and TRBJ2-1, the complete variable domain is ETGVTQSPTHLIKTRGQQVTLRCSSQSGHNTVSWYQQALGQGPQFIFQYYREEENGRGNFPPRFSGLQFPNYSSELNVNALELDDSALYLCASSEAGGDMGEQFFGPGTRLTVL.

V gene TRBV5-1 combines with J gene TRBJ2-1, with 9 nucleotides matching TRBD2. CDR3 length equals 15 residues. V lost 0 bases and J lost 6; bases outside the gene matches: 4. The germline CDR1 and CDR2 sequences are SGHRS and YFSETQ. DNA for the CDR3: TGCGCCAGCAGCTTGGTGCGGGAGGGGGGCAATGAGCAGTTCTTC. Its translation is CASSLVREGGNEQFF.

The V gene is TRBV5-1, the J gene TRBJ2-5, with TRBD1 identical over 10 bases. Per the germline V gene, CDR1 is SGHRS and CDR2 is YFSETQ. The CDR3 loop spans 16 amino acids. The V segment lost 0 bases and the J segment 2 bases; nucleotides outside the gene matches: 4. This chain's CDR3 is CASSLAGTGVQETQYF. In DNA form, the CDR3 reads TGCGCCAGCAGCTTGGCCGGGACAGGGGTTCAAGAGACCCAGTACTTC.

V and J are TRBV4-2 and TRBJ2-3, with D possibly TRBD2 on 6 matching bases. Trimming stripped 0 bases from V and 0 bases from J, with 10 bases between. The CDR3 consists of 16 residues. CDR1 LGHNA and CDR2 YNFKEQ come from the germline V gene. The CDR3 loop reads CASSQDWRGSTDTQYF. The CDR3, as DNA: TGTGCCAGCAGCCAAGACTGGAGGGGTAGCACAGATACGCAGTATTTT.

The rearrangement joins TRBV18 to TRBJ2-1; 9 bases are a match to TRBD2. CDR1 and CDR2 from the germline V gene are KGHSH and LQKENI. The CDR3 runs 14 residues. Unmatched junction bases numbered 6, after V lost 3 bases and J lost 9 bases. The CDR3 protein is CASSPAGGPGEQFF. The CDR3 DNA reads as TGTGCCAGCTCACCTGCGGGGGGGCCGGGTGAGCAGTTCTTC.

This rearrangement joins TRBV7-9 to TRBJ1-5, with D hard to call. The length of the CDR3 is 13 residues. CDR1 and CDR2 from the germline V gene are SEHNR and FQNEAQ (reference sequence). V lost 5 bases and J 7 bases, leaving 12 bases between the germline ends. The CDR3 DNA follows: TGTGCCAGCAGCCCCAACTCTTTGCAGCCCCAGCATTTT. This sequence encodes CASSPNSLQPQHF.

The J gene is TRBJ1-5, the V gene TRBV23-1; possibly TRBD1 for D (5 bases). TRBV23-1 is annotated as an ORF whose role is uncertain. CDR3 length: 10 residues. V dropped 11 bases and J dropped 4 bases, with 6 bases sitting between them. CDR3: CAGANQPQHF. The CDR3 DNA reads as TGCGCCGGGGCGAATCAGCCCCAGCATTTT.

The rearrangement links TRBV29-1 to TRBJ2-7, with 14 bases matching TRBD2. The CDR3 runs to 14 residues. Trimming removed 6 bases from V and 2 bases from J; junction bases left unmatched: 3. Germline assignment: CDR1 SQVTM and CDR2 ANQGSEA. Here the CDR3 reads CSVETSGRAYEQYF. As DNA, the CDR3 is TGCAGCGTAGAGACTAGCGGGAGGGCCTACGAGCAGTACTTC.

Only one count was recorded for this clone. The gene calls are TRBV28 and TRBJ2-7; TRBD1 might be the D (6 bases). Looked up from germline, CDR1 is MDHEN and CDR2 is SYDVKM. The CDR3 contains 13 residues. Trimming left V 6 bases short and J 1 base short, with 10 bases between. The CDR3 protein is CASRVQGSYEQYF. CDR3 sequence (DNA): TGTGCCAGCAGGGTACAGGGTTCCTACGAGCAGTACTTC.

The chain uses TRBV19 and TRBJ2-1, with a weak D call TRBD1 (6 bases). Germline CDR1 is LNHDA and CDR2 is SQIVND (reference sequence). This CDR3 spans 15 amino acids. V lost 6 bases, J lost 0 bases, and 12 bases lay in between. In DNA form, the CDR3 reads TGTGCCAGTAGGCCGACAGGTTCCTCCTACAATGAGCAGTTCTTC. It specifies CASRPTGSSYNEQFF.

The chain combines TRBV19 with TRBJ2-3; 7 nucleotides align to TRBD2. The J segment lost 0 bases and the V segment lost 10 bases, leaving 7 bases of the junction unmatched. The CDR3 is 14 amino acids. Looked up from germline, CDR1 is LNHDA and CDR2 is SQIVND (reference sequence). CDR3 sequence (DNA): TGTGCCACCAGCGGGGTAGGTAGCACAGATACGCAGTATTTT. Its protein product is CATSGVGSTDTQYF.

CDR3 sequence reads: CASPLEVGVDYNEQFF. For the CDR3, the DNA is TGTGCCAGCCCCTTAGAGGTCGGGGTGGATTACAATGAGCAGTTCTTC. J is TRBJ2-1 and V is TRBV27; tentatively, D is TRBD2 (5 bases). Germline assignment: CDR1 MNHEY and CDR2 SMNVEV (reference sequence). CDR3 length: 16 residues. V was trimmed by 8 bases and J by 4 bases, leaving 21 bases between them.

This sequence joins TRBV5-1 and TRBJ2-7, with 10 nucleotides matching TRBD2. Germline CDR1 is SGHRS and CDR2 is YFSETQ. V gave up 2 bases and J gave up 4 bases; unmatched junction bases: 9. The CDR3 covers 16 residues. Written as DNA, the CDR3 is TGCGCCAGCAGCTTACTCAAGACTAGCGGGTCGTACGAGCAGTACTTC. This translates into CASSLLKTSGSYEQYF.

This sequence joins TRBV28 and TRBJ2-7, with TRBD1 identical over 7 bases. CDR1 MDHEN and CDR2 SYDVKM come from the germline V gene. The junction had 6 bases not matched to a gene; V was cut back by 5 bases and J by 2 bases. This CDR3 has 14 residues. The CDR3: CASSLQGQTYEQYF. CDR3 in DNA: TGTGCCAGCAGTCTTCAGGGACAGACCTACGAGCAGTACTTC. Supplemented by reference TRBV28 and TRBJ2-7, the full variable domain reads DVKVTQSSRYLVKRTGEKVFLECVQDMDHENMFWYRQDPGLGLRLIYFSYDVKMKEKGDIPEGYSVSREKKERFSLILESASTNQTSMYLCASSLQGQTYEQYFGPGTRLTVT.

V and J are TRBV12-5 and TRBJ2-3, with 7 bases fitting TRBD1. Per the germline V gene, CDR1 is LGHNT and CDR2 is FRNRAP. The CDR3 extends over 18 amino acids. V lost 1 base to trimming and J lost 5 bases; unmatched junction nucleotides: 15. The DNA of the CDR3 is TGTGCTAGTGGTTTGGCGCTAGGGGCGAACAGGGGCTTAGATACGCAGTATTTT. Translating it yields CASGLALGANRGLDTQYF.

The chain is built from TRBV6-5 and TRBJ2-1, with D hard to call. Trimming stripped 4 bases from V and 0 bases from J, with 7 bases between. There are 14 residues in the CDR3. Looked up from germline, CDR1 is MNHEY and CDR2 is SVGAGI. This CDR3 is CASSLSISYNEQFF. CDR3 in DNA: TGTGCCAGCAGTTTGAGTATCTCCTACAATGAGCAGTTCTTC.

This chain connects TRBV5-1 to TRBJ1-1; D might be TRBD1 (6 bases). Trimming took off 4 bases at V and 0 bases at J, with 13 bases between the two ends. This CDR3 region has 15 residues. Germline V gene lookup returns CDR1 SGHRS and CDR2 YFSETQ. The CDR3 loop is CASSRTGTLNTEAFF. DNA of the CDR3: TGCGCCAGCAGCCGAACCGGGACATTGAACACTGAAGCTTTCTTT.

This chain uses TRBV11-2 with TRBJ2-5; 7 bases line up with TRBD2. CDR3 length equals 17 residues. After removal of 1 base from V and 2 bases from J, the junction contained 10 bases not matched to a gene. Germline V CDR1 and CDR2: SGHAT, FQNNGV. As DNA, the CDR3 is TGTGCCAGCAGCTTAGGGTTTGGGGAGGGCCCTCAAGAGACCCAGTACTTC. It translates to CASSLGFGEGPQETQYF.

This chain uses TRBV5-5 with TRBJ1-1, with a weak D call TRBD1 (6 bases). Germline-derived CDR1 and CDR2 are SGHKS and YYEKEE (reference sequence). This CDR3 contains 14 residues. The V and J ends lost 3 bases and 1 base respectively, with 10 bases between them. This CDR3 is CASSSSTGNTEAFF. The CDR3 DNA sequence: TGTGCCAGCAGCTCCTCGACAGGGAACACTGAAGCTTTCTTT.

This sequence joins TRBV7-8 and TRBJ2-2; weak D call: TRBD1 (6 bases). Germline CDR1 reads SGHVS; CDR2 reads FQNEAQ. CDR3 size: 15 residues. The V gene lost 1 base and the J gene lost 6 bases, with 12 bases spanning the gap. In nucleotides, the CDR3 is TGTGCCAGCAGCTTAGGGCCAACAGGGCCCGGGGAGCTGTTTTTT. Encoded protein: CASSLGPTGPGELFF.

The gene calls are TRBV5-4 and TRBJ2-7; 14 positions match TRBD2. The trim removed 1 base at V and 6 bases at J, leaving 3 bases unmatched. This CDR3 spans 15 amino acids. The V gene's germline CDR1 is SGHNT and CDR2 YYREEE (reference sequence). The CDR3 is CASSLRTSGGIEQYF. The CDR3 nucleotides read TGTGCCAGCAGCTTGCGGACTAGCGGGGGGATCGAGCAGTACTTC.